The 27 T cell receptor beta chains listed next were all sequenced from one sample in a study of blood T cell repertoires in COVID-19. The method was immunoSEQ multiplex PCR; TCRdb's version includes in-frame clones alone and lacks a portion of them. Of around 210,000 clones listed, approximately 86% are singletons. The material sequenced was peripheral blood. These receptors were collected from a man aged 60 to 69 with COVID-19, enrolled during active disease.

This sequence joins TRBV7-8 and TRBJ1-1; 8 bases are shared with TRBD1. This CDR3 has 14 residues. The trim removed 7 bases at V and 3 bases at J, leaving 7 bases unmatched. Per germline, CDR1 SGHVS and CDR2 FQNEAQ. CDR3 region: CASKRLQGDTEAFF. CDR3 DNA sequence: TGTGCCAGCAAAAGATTACAGGGGGACACTGAAGCTTTCTTT.

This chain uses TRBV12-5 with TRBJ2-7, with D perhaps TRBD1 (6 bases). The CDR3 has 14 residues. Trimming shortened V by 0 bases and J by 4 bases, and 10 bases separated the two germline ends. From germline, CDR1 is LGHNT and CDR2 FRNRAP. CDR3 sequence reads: CASGLVGGLYEQYF. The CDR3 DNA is TGTGCTAGTGGTTTGGTAGGGGGATTGTACGAGCAGTACTTC.

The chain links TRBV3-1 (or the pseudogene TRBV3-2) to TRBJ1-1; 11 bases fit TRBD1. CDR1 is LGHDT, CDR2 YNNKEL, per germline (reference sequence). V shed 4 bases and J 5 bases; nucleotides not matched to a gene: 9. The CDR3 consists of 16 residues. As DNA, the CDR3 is TGTGCCAGCAGCCCCCGGACAGGGGGCGCGAGGACTGAAGCTTTCTTT. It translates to CASSPRTGGARTEAFF.

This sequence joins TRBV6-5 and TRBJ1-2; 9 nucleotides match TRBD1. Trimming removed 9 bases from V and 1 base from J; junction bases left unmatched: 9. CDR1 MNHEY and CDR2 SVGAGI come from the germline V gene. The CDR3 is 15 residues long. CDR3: CASKRDREINYGYTF. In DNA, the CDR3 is TGTGCCAGTAAACGGGACAGGGAGATTAACTATGGCTACACCTTC.

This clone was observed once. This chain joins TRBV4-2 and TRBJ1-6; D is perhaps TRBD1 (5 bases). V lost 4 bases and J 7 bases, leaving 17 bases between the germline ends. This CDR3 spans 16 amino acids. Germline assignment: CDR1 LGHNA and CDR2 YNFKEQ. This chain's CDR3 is CASSPHPDIRNSPLHF. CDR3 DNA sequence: TGTGCCAGCAGCCCACACCCGGACATTAGAAATTCACCCCTCCACTTT.

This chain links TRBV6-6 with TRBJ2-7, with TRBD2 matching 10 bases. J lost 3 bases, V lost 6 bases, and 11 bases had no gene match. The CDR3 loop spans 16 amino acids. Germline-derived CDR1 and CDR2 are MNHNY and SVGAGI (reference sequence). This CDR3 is CASSRPGTSDVYEQYF. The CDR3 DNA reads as TGTGCCAGCAGCCGGCCAGGGACTAGCGACGTCTACGAGCAGTACTTC.

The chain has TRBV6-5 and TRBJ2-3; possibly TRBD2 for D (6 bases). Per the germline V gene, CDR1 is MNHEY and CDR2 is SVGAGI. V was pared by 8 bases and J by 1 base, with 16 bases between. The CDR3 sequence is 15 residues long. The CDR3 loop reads CASFGGQPGTDTQYF. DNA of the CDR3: TGTGCCAGCTTTGGAGGGCAGCCCGGCACAGATACGCAGTATTTT.

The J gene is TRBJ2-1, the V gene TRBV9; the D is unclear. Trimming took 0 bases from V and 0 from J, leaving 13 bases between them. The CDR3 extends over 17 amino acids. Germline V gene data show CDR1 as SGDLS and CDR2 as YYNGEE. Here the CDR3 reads CASSVDPGHSSYNEQFF. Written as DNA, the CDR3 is TGTGCCAGCAGCGTAGACCCTGGCCACAGCTCCTACAATGAGCAGTTCTTC.

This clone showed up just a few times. CDR3 residues: CASSTGTSGSDEQFF. CDR3 sequence (DNA): TGTGCCAGCAGCACCGGGACTAGCGGGAGCGATGAGCAGTTCTTC. The rearrangement uses TRBV7-7 and TRBJ2-1; 14 bases are shared with TRBD2. In germline, CDR1 is SSHAT, CDR2 FNYEAQ (reference sequence). J lost 8 bases, V lost 5 bases, and 5 bases had no gene match. The CDR3 has 15 amino acids.

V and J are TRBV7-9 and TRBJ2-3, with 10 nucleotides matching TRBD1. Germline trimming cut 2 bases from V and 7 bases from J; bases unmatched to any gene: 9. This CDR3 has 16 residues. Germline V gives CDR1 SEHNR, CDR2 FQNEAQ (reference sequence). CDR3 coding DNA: TGTGCCAGCAGCTTACCAGGGACAGGGGCTACAAATACGCAGTATTTT. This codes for CASSLPGTGATNTQYF.

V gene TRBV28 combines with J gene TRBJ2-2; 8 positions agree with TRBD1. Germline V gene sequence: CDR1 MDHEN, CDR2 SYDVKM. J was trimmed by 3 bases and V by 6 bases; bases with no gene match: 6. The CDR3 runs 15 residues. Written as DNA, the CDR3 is TGTGCCAGCAGGGCAGGGGGCGCGGACACCGGGGAGCTGTTTTTT. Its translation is CASRAGGADTGELFF.

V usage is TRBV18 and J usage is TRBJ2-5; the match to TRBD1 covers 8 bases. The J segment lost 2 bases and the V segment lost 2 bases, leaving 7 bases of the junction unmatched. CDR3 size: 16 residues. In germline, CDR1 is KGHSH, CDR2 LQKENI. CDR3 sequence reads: CASSPAGTGTQETQYF. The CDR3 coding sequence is TGTGCCAGCTCACCAGCGGGGACAGGAACTCAAGAGACCCAGTACTTC.

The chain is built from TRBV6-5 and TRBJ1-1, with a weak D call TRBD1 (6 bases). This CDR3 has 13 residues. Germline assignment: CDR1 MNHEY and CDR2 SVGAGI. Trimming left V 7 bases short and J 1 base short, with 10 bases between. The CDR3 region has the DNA TGTGCCAGCACCCAGGGACAGAACACTGAAGCTTTCTTT. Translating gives CASTQGQNTEAFF.

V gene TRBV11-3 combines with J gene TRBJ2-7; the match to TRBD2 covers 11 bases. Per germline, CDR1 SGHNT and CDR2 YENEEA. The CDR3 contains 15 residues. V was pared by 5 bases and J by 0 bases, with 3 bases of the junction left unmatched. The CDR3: CASSPGTSGSYEQYF. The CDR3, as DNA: TGTGCCAGCAGCCCGGGGACTAGCGGCTCCTACGAGCAGTACTTC.

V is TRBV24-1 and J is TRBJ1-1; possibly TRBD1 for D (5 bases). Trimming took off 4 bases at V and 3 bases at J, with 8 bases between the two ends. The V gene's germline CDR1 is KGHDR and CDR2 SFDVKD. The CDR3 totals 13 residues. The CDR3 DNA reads TGTGCCACCAGTGAGGGGGGGGACACTGAAGCTTTCTTT. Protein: CATSEGGDTEAFF.

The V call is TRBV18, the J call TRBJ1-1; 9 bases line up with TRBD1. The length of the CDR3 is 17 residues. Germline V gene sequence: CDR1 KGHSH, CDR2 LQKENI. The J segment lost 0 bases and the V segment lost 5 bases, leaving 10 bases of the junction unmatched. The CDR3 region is CASSADRGSSMNTEAFF. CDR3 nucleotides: TGTGCCAGCTCAGCCGACAGGGGGTCTAGTATGAACACTGAAGCTTTCTTT.

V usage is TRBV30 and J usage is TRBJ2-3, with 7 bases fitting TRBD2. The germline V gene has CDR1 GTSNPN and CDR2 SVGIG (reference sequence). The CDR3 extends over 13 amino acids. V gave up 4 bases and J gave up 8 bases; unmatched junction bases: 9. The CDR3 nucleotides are TGTGCCTGGACGGGCGGGAGTAGCGGTACGCAGTATTTT. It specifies CAWTGGSSGTQYF. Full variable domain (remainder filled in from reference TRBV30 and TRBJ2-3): SQTIHQWPATLVQPVGSPLSLECTVEGTSNPNLYWYRQAAGRGLQLLFYSVGIGQISSEVPQNLSASRPQDRQFILSSKKLLLSDSGFYLCAWTGGSSGTQYFGPGTRLTVL.

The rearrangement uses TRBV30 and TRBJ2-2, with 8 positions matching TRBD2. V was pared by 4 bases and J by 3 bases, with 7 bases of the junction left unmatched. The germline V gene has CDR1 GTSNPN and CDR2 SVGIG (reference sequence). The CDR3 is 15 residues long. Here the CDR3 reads CAWTSTSDYTGELFF. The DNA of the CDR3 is TGTGCCTGGACTTCGACTAGCGACTACACCGGGGAGCTGTTTTTT.

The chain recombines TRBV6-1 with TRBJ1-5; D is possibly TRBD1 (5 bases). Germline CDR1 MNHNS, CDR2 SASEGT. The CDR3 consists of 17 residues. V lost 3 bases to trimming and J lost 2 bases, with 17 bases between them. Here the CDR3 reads CASSEGGGRFGNQPQHF. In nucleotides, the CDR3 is TGTGCCAGCAGTGAGGGGGGGGGAAGGTTTGGCAATCAGCCCCAGCATTTT.

The DNA for the CDR3 is TGTGCCACCAGCAGAATGACAGTATCCTACGAGCAGTACTTC. Its translation is CATSRMTVSYEQYF. V and J are TRBV15 and TRBJ2-7, with a possible D match to TRBD1 (5 bases). The CDR3 has 14 amino acids. V lost 2 bases, J lost 1 base, and 9 bases lay in between. Germline CDR1 and CDR2: LNHNV and YYDKDF (reference sequence).

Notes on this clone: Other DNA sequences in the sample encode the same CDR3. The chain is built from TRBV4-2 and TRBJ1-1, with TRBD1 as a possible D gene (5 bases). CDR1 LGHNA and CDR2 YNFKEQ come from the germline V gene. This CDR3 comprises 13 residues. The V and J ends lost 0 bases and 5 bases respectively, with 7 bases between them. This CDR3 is CASSQDRGTEAFF. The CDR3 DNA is TGTGCCAGCAGCCAAGACCGGGGGACTGAAGCTTTCTTT.

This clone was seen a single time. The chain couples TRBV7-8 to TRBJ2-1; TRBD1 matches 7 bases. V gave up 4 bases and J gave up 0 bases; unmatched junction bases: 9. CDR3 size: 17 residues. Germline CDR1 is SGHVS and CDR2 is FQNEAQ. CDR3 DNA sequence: TGTGCCAGCAGCTCACGGACAGGTTTGAGCTCCTACAATGAGCAGTTCTTC. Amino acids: CASSSRTGLSSYNEQFF.

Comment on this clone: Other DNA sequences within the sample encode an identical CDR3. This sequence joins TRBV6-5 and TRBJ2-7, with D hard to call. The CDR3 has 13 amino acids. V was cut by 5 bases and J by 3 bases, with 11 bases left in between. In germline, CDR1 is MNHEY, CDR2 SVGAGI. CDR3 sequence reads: CASSPDTIYEQYF. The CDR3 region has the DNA TGTGCCAGCAGTCCAGACACCATCTACGAGCAGTACTTC.

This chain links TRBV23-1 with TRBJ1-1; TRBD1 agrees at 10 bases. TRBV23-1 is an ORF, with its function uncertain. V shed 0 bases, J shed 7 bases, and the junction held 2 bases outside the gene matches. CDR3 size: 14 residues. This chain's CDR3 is CASSQSRDRGEAFF. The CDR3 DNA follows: TGCGCCAGCAGTCAATCCAGGGACAGGGGTGAAGCTTTCTTT.

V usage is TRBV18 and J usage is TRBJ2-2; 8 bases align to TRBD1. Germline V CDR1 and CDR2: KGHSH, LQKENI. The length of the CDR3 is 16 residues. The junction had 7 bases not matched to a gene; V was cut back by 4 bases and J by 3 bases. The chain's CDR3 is CASSQPTGVDTGELFF. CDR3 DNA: TGTGCCAGCTCACAACCGACAGGGGTGGACACCGGGGAGCTGTTTTTT.

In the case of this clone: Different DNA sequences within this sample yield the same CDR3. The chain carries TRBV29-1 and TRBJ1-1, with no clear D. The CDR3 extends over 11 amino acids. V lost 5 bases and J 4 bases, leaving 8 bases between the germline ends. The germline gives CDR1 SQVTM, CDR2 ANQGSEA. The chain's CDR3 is CSVSRGTEAFF. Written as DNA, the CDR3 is TGCAGCGTTTCCCGGGGCACTGAAGCTTTCTTT. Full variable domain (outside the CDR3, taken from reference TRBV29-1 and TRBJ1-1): SAVISQKPSRDICQRGTSLTIQCQVDSQVTMMFWYRQQPGQSLTLIATANQGSEATYESGFVIDKFPISRPNLTFSTLTVSNMSPEDSSIYLCSVSRGTEAFFGQGTRLTVV.

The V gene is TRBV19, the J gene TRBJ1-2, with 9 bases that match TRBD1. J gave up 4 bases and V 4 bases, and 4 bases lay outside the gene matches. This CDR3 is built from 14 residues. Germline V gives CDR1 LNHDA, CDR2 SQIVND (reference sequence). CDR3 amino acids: CASSSGTGLYGYTF. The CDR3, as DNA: TGTGCCAGTAGTAGCGGGACAGGGCTCTATGGCTACACCTTC.